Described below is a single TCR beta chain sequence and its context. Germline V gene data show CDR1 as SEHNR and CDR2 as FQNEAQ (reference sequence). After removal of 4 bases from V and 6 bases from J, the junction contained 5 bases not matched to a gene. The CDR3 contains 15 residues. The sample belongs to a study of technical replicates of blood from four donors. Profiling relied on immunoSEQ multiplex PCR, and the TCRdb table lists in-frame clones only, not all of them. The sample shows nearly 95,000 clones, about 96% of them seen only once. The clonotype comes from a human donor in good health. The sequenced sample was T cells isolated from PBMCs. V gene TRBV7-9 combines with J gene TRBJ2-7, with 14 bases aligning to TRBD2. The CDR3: CASSWGLAGVAEQYF. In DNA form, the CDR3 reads TGTGCCAGCAGCTGGGGACTAGCGGGAGTTGCCGAGCAGTACTTC.